The 25 T cell receptor beta chains below all came from one sample that was sequenced in a study of T cells in Graves' hyperthyroidism and ophthalmopathy. TCR beta CDR3 sequences were amplified from RNA transcripts. Researchers ran a first-round RT-PCR on the TCR CDR3 using the HTBI primer set. Using its own MiXCR run on the multiplex PCR reads, TCRdb lists one record per CDR3 protein. This table holds fewer than 500,000 distinct CDR3 sequences, over 12% found once. Sample: blood. All receptors derive from a man aged 18 to 30 with Graves' ophthalmopathy.

This clonotype was counted a few times. A clone one base away is much larger, so this may be a read error. The chain couples TRBV3-1 to TRBJ2-1; the D is unclear. Germline CDR1 is LGHDT and CDR2 is YNNKEL (reference sequence). CDR3 length equals 13 residues. The V end was cut by 2 bases, the J end by 4 bases, with 6 bases between. The CDR3 reads CASSQNLYNEQFF. CDR3 DNA sequence: TGTGCCAGCAGCCAAAACCTTTACAATGAGCAGTTCTTC.

This clonotype was counted between two and nine times. The gene calls are TRBV4-1 and TRBJ1-2; D is undetermined. V was shortened by 1 base and J by 7 bases, with 10 bases between the two germline ends. The CDR3 is 13 amino acids. In germline, CDR1 is MGHRA, CDR2 YSYEKL. CDR3 in DNA: TGCGCCAGCAGCCAAGGAACCGGTAGTGGCTACACCTTC. This gives the protein CASSQGTGSGYTF.

This clonotype was seen repeatedly, ten times or more. This chain connects TRBV5-1 to TRBJ2-5; 8 bases align to TRBD2. CDR1 and CDR2 from the germline V gene are SGHRS and YFSETQ. Trimming cost V 1 base and J 2 bases; bases outside gene matches: 7. This CDR3 contains 16 residues. The CDR3 loop is CASSLRLAGSQETQYF. The DNA for the CDR3 is TGCGCCAGCAGCTTGAGGCTAGCGGGCAGTCAAGAGACCCAGTACTTC.

Ten or more counts support this clonotype. The chain employs TRBV20-1 and TRBJ2-7, with D uncertain. Trimming stripped 1 base from V and 6 bases from J, with 7 bases between. CDR1 is DFQATT and CDR2 is SNEGSKA in the germline V gene (reference sequence). The CDR3 length is 11 residues. CDR3 nucleotides: TGCAGTGCTAGAGGATATTCCGAGCAGTACTTC. Encoded protein: CSARGYSEQYF.

This sequence joins TRBV6-2 or TRBV6-3 and TRBJ1-5; 10 bases fit TRBD1. Germline CDR1 and CDR2: MNHEY and SVGEGT. CDR3 size: 14 residues. Unmatched junction bases numbered 4, after V lost 6 bases and J lost 5 bases. The CDR3 protein is CASSDRGPDQPQHF. The CDR3 DNA sequence: TGTGCCAGCAGCGACAGGGGGCCAGATCAGCCCCAGCATTTT.

This clonotype was found many times. This chain uses TRBV28 with TRBJ2-1; possibly TRBD2 for D (6 bases). Germline values: CDR1 MDHEN, CDR2 SYDVKM. The CDR3 loop spans 15 amino acids. The V end lost 2 bases, the J end lost 5 bases, and 13 bases lay between the germline ends. The DNA of the CDR3 is TGTGCCAGCAGTTTAGGAGGGGCCAGACACAATGAGCAGTTCTTC. Its protein is CASSLGGARHNEQFF.

The chain carries TRBV6-2 or TRBV6-3 and TRBJ2-4; D is undetermined. Germline loops: CDR1 MNHEY, CDR2 SVGEGT. There are 10 residues in the CDR3. The V and J ends lost 5 bases and 5 bases respectively, with 1 base between them. The CDR3 region is CASSQNIQYF. The CDR3 DNA reads as TGTGCCAGCAGTCAAAACATTCAGTACTTC.

This clonotype was seen a few times. J is TRBJ2-2 and V is TRBV5-8; D may match TRBD1 or TRBD2 (5 bases each). The V gene lost 0 bases and the J gene lost 6 bases, with 15 bases spanning the gap. There are 16 residues in the CDR3. The germline V gene encodes CDR1 SGHTS and CDR2 YDEGEE. The CDR3 sequence is CASSLGFGDVAGELFF. CDR3 in DNA: TGTGCCAGCAGCTTGGGTTTCGGGGACGTCGCCGGGGAGCTGTTTTTT.

This clonotype was seen many times. The chain couples TRBV15 to TRBJ2-7, with a tentative D call TRBD1 (6 bases). Germline CDR1 reads LNHNV; CDR2 reads YYDKDF (reference sequence). The CDR3 totals 14 residues. The V end was cut by 3 bases, the J end by 0 bases, with 9 bases between. The CDR3 here is CATSSGDTSYEQYF. The CDR3 nucleotides are TGTGCCACCAGCAGTGGGGACACCTCCTACGAGCAGTACTTC.

The V call is TRBV7-8, the J call TRBJ1-2; 7 positions match TRBD1. Germline CDR1 SGHVS, CDR2 FQNEAQ. With 1 base clipped from V and 1 base from J, the junction kept 6 bases outside the gene matches. The CDR3 is made up of 16 amino acids. CDR3 protein: CASSLGGGKNNYGYTF. The CDR3 DNA sequence: TGTGCCAGCAGCTTAGGAGGGGGCAAGAATAACTATGGCTACACCTTC.

The genes are TRBV6-1 and TRBJ1-5; 7 bases map to TRBD1. The CDR3 loop spans 13 amino acids. V trimming: 6 bases; J trimming: 6 bases; junction bases outside the gene matches: 5. CDR1 and CDR2 (germline): MNHNS, SASEGT. The chain's CDR3 is CASRTGVGQPQHF. The CDR3 DNA sequence: TGTGCCAGCAGAACAGGGGTGGGTCAGCCCCAGCATTTT.

Of note for this clonotype: Lacking the conserved final phenylalanine or tryptophan, this CDR3 likely reflects a read error. The chain recombines TRBV5-1 with TRBJ2-7; D remains ambiguous. The CDR3 covers 14 residues. CDR1 SGHRS and CDR2 YFSETQ come from the germline V gene. Trimming left V 5 bases short and J 0 bases short, with 12 bases between. The CDR3 sequence is CASSMGPYSYEQYL. The DNA for the CDR3 is TGCGCCAGCAGTATGGGTCCTTACTCCTACGAGCAGTACCTC.

In its sample, this clonotype was seen many times. The rearrangement links TRBV12-3 or TRBV12-4 to TRBJ2-1; D is undetermined. This CDR3 region has 11 residues. V shed 6 bases and J shed 9 bases, with 9 bases lying between them. Here the CDR3 DNA reads TGTGCCAGCAGCCCAATTGGTGAGCAGTTCTTC. Translation gives CASSPIGEQFF.

This clonotype was recorded at least ten times. The chain joins TRBV12-3 or TRBV12-4 to TRBJ1-1; tentatively, D is TRBD1 (5 bases). CDR3 length: 15 amino acids. Deletions cut 2 bases from V and 0 bases from J, with 10 bases between. The CDR3 region is CASSLNQGLNTEAFF. In DNA form, the CDR3 reads TGTGCCAGCAGTTTAAATCAGGGCCTGAACACTGAAGCTTTCTTT.

This clonotype has only a few counts. J is TRBJ2-5 and V is TRBV4-1; 7 bases map to TRBD1. The germline V gene has CDR1 MGHRA and CDR2 YSYEKL. The CDR3 totals 13 residues. With 5 bases clipped from V and 5 bases from J, the junction kept 5 bases outside the gene matches. CDR3 region: CASSATGFETQYF. The CDR3 DNA is TGCGCCAGCAGCGCGACAGGGTTTGAGACCCAGTACTTC.

A few counts support this clonotype. The chain recombines TRBV12-3 or TRBV12-4 with TRBJ1-3; TRBD1 matches at 8 bases. CDR3 length equals 15 residues. V was clipped by 5 bases and J by 0 bases; unmatched bases: 3. CDR3 DNA sequence: TGTGCCAGCAGTAAAACAGGGGGCTCTGGAAACACCATATATTTT. Translation: CASSKTGGSGNTIYF.

Comment on this clonotype: One base away lies a much larger clone, so this may be a sequencing read error. The J gene is TRBJ1-2, the V gene TRBV10-3, with TRBD1 as a possible D gene (6 bases). Germline V CDR1 and CDR2: ENHRY, SYGVKD. The CDR3 is made up of 13 amino acids. CDR3 DNA sequence: TGTACCATCAGTGACGGCAGGGGATTTGGCTACACCTTC. Its translation: CTISDGRGFGYTF.

Ten or more counts support this clonotype. The chain couples TRBV7-9 to TRBJ2-3; D not certain. The CDR3 sequence is 13 residues long. From germline, CDR1 is SEHNR and CDR2 FQNEAQ (reference sequence). V lost 1 base and J 4 bases, leaving 6 bases between the germline ends. CDR3 DNA sequence: TGTGCCAGCAGCTTAGGTTATCCAGATACGCAGTATTTT. Amino acids: CASSLGYPDTQYF. The whole variable domain, remainder taken from reference TRBV7-9 and TRBJ2-3, is DTGVSQNPRHKITKRGQNVTFRCDPISEHNRLYWYRQTLGQGPEFLTYFQNEAQLEKSRLLSDRFSAERPKGSFSTLEIQRTEQGDSAMYLCASSLGYPDTQYFGPGTRLTVL.

This clonotype occurred a few times. This rearrangement joins TRBV12-3 or TRBV12-4 to TRBJ2-2, with D perhaps TRBD1 (6 bases). Trimming cost V 5 bases and J 5 bases, with 12 bases left between them. The CDR3 loop spans 14 amino acids. The CDR3 region is CASSPGHQTGELFF. In DNA, the CDR3 is TGTGCCAGCAGTCCGGGACACCAAACCGGGGAGCTGTTTTTT.

This clonotype showed up just once. Since a much larger clone is just one base distant, this may be a read error. J is TRBJ1-2 and V is TRBV5-1, with TRBD1 identical over 9 bases. The junction had 11 bases not matched to a gene; V was cut back by 7 bases and J by 7 bases. The CDR3 spans 14 residues. Germline V gives CDR1 SGHRS, CDR2 YFSETQ. The CDR3 sequence is CASGPEQGATGYTF. As DNA, the CDR3 is TGCGCCAGCGGCCCAGAACAGGGGGCGACTGGCTACACCTTC.

This clonotype was recorded at least ten times. The CDR3 is CASSQDRGLRGEVEAFF. CDR3 DNA sequence: TGCGCCAGCAGCCAAGATCGCGGGCTGAGGGGCGAGGTTGAAGCTTTCTTT. The gene calls are TRBV4-1 and TRBJ1-1; D is perhaps TRBD1 (5 bases). From germline, CDR1 is MGHRA and CDR2 YSYEKL. V lost 0 bases and J 7 bases, leaving 21 bases between the germline ends. The CDR3 extends over 17 amino acids.

This clonotype was seen many times. V gene TRBV5-1 combines with J gene TRBJ1-1; D unresolved. Germline CDR1 and CDR2: SGHRS and YFSETQ. The CDR3 consists of 13 residues. The germline V and J ends were trimmed by 5 bases and 3 bases, with 11 bases remaining between them. CDR3 protein: CASRVQEDTEAFF. The CDR3 DNA sequence: TGCGCCAGCAGGGTCCAGGAGGACACTGAAGCTTTCTTT.

The V and J genes are TRBV6-1 and TRBJ2-1; no clear D. Trimming left V 6 bases short and J 8 bases short, with 14 bases between. Per the germline V gene, CDR1 is MNHNS and CDR2 is SASEGT. This CDR3 comprises 13 residues. The DNA of the CDR3 is TGTGCCAGCAGGGGATACGTCAGCGATGAGCAGTTCTTC. Encoded protein: CASRGYVSDEQFF.

This CDR3 reads CASSRLQGATAKNIQYF. CDR3 coding DNA: TGTGCCAGCAGCCGACTTCAGGGGGCTACAGCCAAAAACATTCAGTACTTC. This chain links TRBV5-5 with TRBJ2-4, with 8 bases that match TRBD1. Germline lookup yields CDR1 SGHKS and CDR2 YYEKEE (reference sequence). The CDR3 has 17 residues. The V gene end was trimmed by 4 bases and the J gene end by 0 bases; junction bases not matched to a gene: 9.

There are many counts of this clonotype. The rearrangement links TRBV27 to TRBJ1-6; TRBD1 aligns across 7 bases. The CDR3 totals 15 residues. The junction had 7 bases not matched to a gene; V was cut back by 6 bases and J by 5 bases. Germline CDR1 and CDR2: MNHEY and SMNVEV (reference sequence). CDR3 sequence: CASSRTGDHNSPLHF. The CDR3 DNA follows: TGTGCCAGCAGCAGAACAGGGGATCATAATTCACCCCTCCACTTT.